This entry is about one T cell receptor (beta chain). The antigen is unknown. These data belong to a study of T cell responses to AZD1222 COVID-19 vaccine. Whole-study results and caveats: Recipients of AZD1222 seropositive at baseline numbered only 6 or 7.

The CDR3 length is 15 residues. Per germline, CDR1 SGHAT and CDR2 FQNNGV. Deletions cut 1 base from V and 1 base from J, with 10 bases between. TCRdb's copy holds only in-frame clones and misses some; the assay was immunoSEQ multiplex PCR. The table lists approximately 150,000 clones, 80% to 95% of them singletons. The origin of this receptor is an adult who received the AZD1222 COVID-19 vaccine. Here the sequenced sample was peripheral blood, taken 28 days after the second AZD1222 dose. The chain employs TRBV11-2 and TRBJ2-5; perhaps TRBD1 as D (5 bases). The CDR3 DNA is TGTGCCAGCAGCTTAGTTGGGGCAGCCCAAGAGACCCAGTACTTC. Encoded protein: CASSLVGAAQETQYF.